This is a list of T cell receptor beta chains from one sample in a study of regulatory T cells in long-lasting Graves disease. Each CDR3 protein gets one entry after TCRdb re-called the multiplex PCR reads with MiXCR. The data show some 330,000 distinct CDR3 sequences, less than 30% seen once. The specimen was peripheral blood mononuclear cells (PBMCs), collected when the disease was refractory, from a patient treated with antithyroid drugs. The receptors stem from a woman aged 40 to 50 with Graves disease. Both conserved end residues are part of each CDR3. A D gene is named only where the DNA matches it firmly. Clone size appears in some rows only: once, few, many, or a class for an expanded clone.

j_call | v_call | clone_size | d_call | cdr3_aa | cdr3_nt
TRBJ2-7 | TRBV7-3 | many | TRBD1 | CASSPNGDRAYEQYF | TGTGCCAGCAGCCCTAACGGGGACAGAGCCTACGAGCAGTACTTC
TRBJ2-3 | TRBV11-2 | NA | TRBD1 | CASSRWTGGSTDTQYF | TGTGCCAGCAGCCGTTGGACAGGGGGGAGCACAGATACGCAGTATTTT
TRBJ1-1 | TRBV20-1 | NA | NA | CSVYDIEGNTEAFF | TGCAGTGTTTATGACATAGAAGGGAACACTGAAGCTTTCTTT
TRBJ1-1 | TRBV19 | few | TRBD1 | CATSGDRTNPGTEAFF | TGTGCCACCTCCGGGGACAGAACTAATCCGGGCACTGAAGCTTTCTTT
TRBJ2-5 | TRBV7-9 | many | TRBD2 | CASSSLFVGLAGQETQYF | TGTGCCAGCAGCTCCCTGTTTGTCGGACTAGCGGGACAAGAGACCCAGTACTTC
TRBJ1-1 | TRBV14 | few | NA | CASSPYWMGAEAFF | TGTGCCAGCAGCCCCTACTGGATGGGCGCTGAAGCTTTCTTT
TRBJ2-1 | TRBV27 | NA | TRBD2 | CASSYRGLAGGLVYNEQFF | TGTGCCAGCAGTTACCGAGGACTAGCGGGAGGGTTGGTCTACAATGAGCAGTTCTTC
TRBJ2-2 | TRBV7-6 | few | NA | CASSLGSYTGELFF | TGTGCCAGCAGCCTTGGGTCCTACACCGGGGAGCTGTTTTTT
TRBJ1-1 | TRBV9 | NA | TRBD1 | CASSVEGQQAFF | TGTGCCAGCAGCGTAGAGGGACAGCAGGCTTTCTTT
TRBJ1-1 | TRBV29-1 | many | NA | CSVATGGGLNTEAFF | TGCAGCGTTGCGACTGGGGGGGGCTTGAACACTGAAGCTTTCTTT
TRBJ2-7 | TRBV4-2 | many | TRBD2 | CASSQDITSGSYEQYF | TGTGCCAGCAGCCAAGATATTACTAGCGGGAGCTACGAGCAGTACTTC
TRBJ2-3 | TRBV29-1 | NA | NA | CSGGLDSSTDTQYF | TGCAGCGGCGGACTGGATTCTAGCACAGATACGCAGTATTTT
TRBJ2-2 | TRBV20-1 | many | TRBD2 | CSARATSGHNTGELFF | TGCAGTGCTAGAGCGACTAGCGGCCATAACACCGGGGAGCTGTTTTTT
TRBJ2-7 | TRBV20-1 | NA | NA | CSARAPPRARYEQYF | TGCAGTGCTAGGGCCCCCCCCAGGGCGAGGTACGAGCAGTACTTC
TRBJ1-4 | TRBV27 | many | NA | CASRLTGLLNEKLFF | TGTGCCAGCAGACTAACAGGGCTCCTTAATGAAAAACTGTTTTTT
TRBJ2-5 | TRBV6-1 | many | TRBD2 | CASRPWGAGVGETQYF | TGTGCCAGCAGACCATGGGGAGCGGGAGTAGGAGAGACCCAGTACTTC
TRBJ2-5 | TRBV28 | many | NA | CASSHDRRSPRTQYF | TGTGCCAGCAGTCACGATCGGCGCAGTCCAAGGACCCAGTACTTC
TRBJ2-4 | TRBV27 | many | NA | CASSFGGSKNIQYF | TGTGCCAGCAGTTTTGGTGGATCAAAAAACATTCAGTACTTC
TRBJ1-1 | TRBV12-3/TRBV12-4 | many | NA | CASSETGVHEAFF | TGTGCCAGCAGCGAAACAGGCGTCCACGAAGCTTTCTTT
TRBJ2-7 | TRBV3-1 | once | NA | CASSQAGTYEQYF | TGTGCCAGCAGCCAAGCCGGGACCTACGAGCAGTACTTC
TRBJ2-2 | TRBV2 | many | TRBD2 | CASRSGGGTGELFF | TGTGCCAGCAGATCGGGGGGGGGCACCGGGGAGCTGTTTTTT
TRBJ2-1 | TRBV7-3 | NA | TRBD2 | CASSLVRASGRPEQFF | TGTGCCAGCAGCTTAGTTCGGGCTAGCGGGAGGCCTGAGCAGTTCTTC
TRBJ2-6 | TRBV3-1 | few | NA | CATSWGSGANVLTF | TGTGCCACCTCTTGGGGGTCTGGGGCCAACGTCCTGACTTTC
TRBJ1-5 | TRBV20-1 | few | NA | CSAKLAGDQPQHF | TGCAGTGCTAAGTTGGCGGGGGATCAGCCCCAGCATTTT
TRBJ2-7 | TRBV2 | NA | TRBD2 | CASSLPLAGYSYEQYF | TGTGCCAGCAGTTTACCCCTAGCGGGATACTCCTACGAGCAGTACTTC
TRBJ2-2 | TRBV9 | NA | NA | CASSVSATIGELFF | TGTGCCAGCAGCGTAAGTGCGACGATCGGGGAGCTGTTTTTT
TRBJ2-7 | TRBV24-1 | many | NA | CATSDLSRPLDEQYF | TGTGCCACCAGTGATTTGTCGAGACCTCTAGACGAGCAGTACTTC
TRBJ2-7 | TRBV29-1 | many | NA | CSGGRSSYEQYF | TGCAGCGGGGGACGTAGCTCCTACGAGCAGTACTTC
TRBJ1-2 | TRBV28 | many | TRBD1 | CASHTGTGVYGYTF | TGTGCCAGTCACACCGGGACAGGGGTCTATGGCTACACCTTC
TRBJ1-5 | TRBV27 | few | NA | CASSLSSTGYSNQPQHF | TGTGCCAGCAGTTTATCATCGACAGGATATAGCAATCAGCCCCAGCATTTT
TRBJ1-1 | TRBV5-1 | many | NA | CASSLLGSSTEAFF | TGCGCCAGCAGCTTGCTGGGGAGTAGCACTGAAGCTTTCTTT